The following is a TCR beta chain sequence with its context. This sample is drawn from a study of blood T cell repertoires in COVID-19. Study-level information: PBMCs, B-cell-depleted T cells, or T cells provided the cDNA or gDNA that made up the material.

This CDR3 is 15 amino acids long. The ends were cut back, 2 bases at V and 0 bases at J, with 8 bases in the middle. Germline CDR1 MNHEY, CDR2 SVGEGT. TCRdb's table, derived via immunoSEQ multiplex PCR, lists solely in-frame clones and lacks some. The sample has 75,000 to 95,000 clones, around 85% seen once. Sequenced sample: peripheral blood. V and J are TRBV6-2 or TRBV6-3 and TRBJ1-5; D uncertain. This TCR derives from a man aged 55 to 70 with acute or convalescent COVID-19. CDR3 region: CASSYRGNSNQPQHF. CDR3 bases: TGTGCCAGCAGTTACCGAGGAAATAGCAATCAGCCCCAGCATTTT.